Listed below are T cell receptor beta chains from one sample, sequenced in a study of OX40 agonist ivuxolimab in advanced cancers. Produced via immunoSEQ multiplex PCR; TCRdb's table is partial and in-frame only. The table has some 10,000 clones, 78% seen once. The specimen was CD4+ or CD8+ T cells sorted from blood, collected in a trial of the OX40 agonist ivuxolimab. Receptors were obtained from an adult with an advanced solid tumor such as melanoma, head and neck, liver or kidney cancer. The CDR3 runs from the conserved cysteine through the conserved F or W. The order of the fields is J gene, V gene, CDR3 protein.

J gene: TRBJ2-7; V gene: TRBV9; CDR3 protein: CASSGTGLMEQYF
J gene: TRBJ1-1; V gene: TRBV15; CDR3 protein: CATSRDRAGNTEAFF
J gene: TRBJ2-7; V gene: TRBV28; CDR3 protein: CASSFNEADEQYF
J gene: TRBJ2-6; V gene: TRBV7-9; CDR3 protein: CASSEGTGPSGANVLTF
J gene: TRBJ2-1; V gene: TRBV30; CDR3 protein: CAWRLAGGHEQFF
J gene: TRBJ1-2; V gene: TRBV5-4; CDR3 protein: CASSLSQGADYGYTF
J gene: TRBJ1-1; V gene: TRBV27; CDR3 protein: CASSLSPGAEAFF
J gene: TRBJ2-1; V gene: TRBV4-1; CDR3 protein: CASSLSGQRVYNEQFF
J gene: TRBJ2-7; V gene: TRBV4-1; CDR3 protein: CASSQIKLTPTVPKADEQYF
J gene: TRBJ2-7; V gene: TRBV27; CDR3 protein: CASSLGLPPAEQYF
J gene: TRBJ2-7; V gene: TRBV6-1; CDR3 protein: CASSEKAGSSYEQYF
J gene: TRBJ1-5; V gene: TRBV28; CDR3 protein: CASSLSIGAYSNQPQHF
J gene: TRBJ2-2; V gene: TRBV5-6; CDR3 protein: CASSMSDRVYTGELFF
J gene: TRBJ1-2; V gene: TRBV5-1; CDR3 protein: CASSLDRGSEGYTF
J gene: TRBJ1-5; V gene: TRBV27; CDR3 protein: CASRMTGARRSNQPQHF
J gene: TRBJ2-7; V gene: TRBV9; CDR3 protein: CASSVEPGTSNYEQYF
J gene: TRBJ1-2; V gene: TRBV27; CDR3 protein: CASSLTGFGYTF
J gene: TRBJ1-1; V gene: TRBV5-5; CDR3 protein: CASSLRTGPNTEAFF
J gene: TRBJ2-3; V gene: TRBV4-1; CDR3 protein: CASSQDTSGAITDTQYF
J gene: TRBJ2-3; V gene: TRBV9; CDR3 protein: CASSDGVADTQYF
J gene: TRBJ2-1; V gene: TRBV30; CDR3 protein: CAWSVPPALGDEQFF
J gene: TRBJ2-4; V gene: TRBV7-9; CDR3 protein: CASSSGQGEPLNIQYF
J gene: TRBJ2-1; V gene: TRBV10-3; CDR3 protein: CAISEREGLYNEQFF
J gene: TRBJ2-3; V gene: TRBV19; CDR3 protein: CASSIGQGAFWDTQYF
J gene: TRBJ2-7; V gene: TRBV4-2; CDR3 protein: CASSQVASSNEQYF
J gene: TRBJ2-1; V gene: TRBV4-3; CDR3 protein: CASSQDGARYNEQFF
J gene: TRBJ2-3; V gene: TRBV4-1; CDR3 protein: CASSQGLAGGIDTQYF
J gene: TRBJ2-7; V gene: TRBV30; CDR3 protein: CAWSVSGTGGAVIRYEQYF
J gene: TRBJ2-1; V gene: TRBV28; CDR3 protein: CASSLKTGGFNNEQFF
J gene: TRBJ2-1; V gene: TRBV5-1; CDR3 protein: CASSFQDQGNEQFF
J gene: TRBJ2-2; V gene: TRBV27; CDR3 protein: CASSLSGTGELFF
J gene: TRBJ1-1; V gene: TRBV27; CDR3 protein: CASSLAGPIEAFF
J gene: TRBJ1-4; V gene: TRBV4-1; CDR3 protein: CASSLYSETTNEKLFF
J gene: TRBJ2-2; V gene: TRBV27; CDR3 protein: CASSLTVGELFF
J gene: TRBJ2-6; V gene: TRBV6-5; CDR3 protein: CASSYSHSGANVLTF
J gene: TRBJ2-5; V gene: TRBV5-4; CDR3 protein: CASRFLEDSAETQYF
J gene: TRBJ2-1; V gene: TRBV7-8; CDR3 protein: CASSPGHSYNEQFF
J gene: TRBJ2-1; V gene: TRBV5-8; CDR3 protein: CASTILAGARSEQFF